This TCR beta chain is from a study of PD-L1 blockade in urothelial cancer. Study-wide context: Anywhere from 0 to 3 prior chemotherapy regimens had been received by patients. Findings and limits, study-wide: Tumors of patients with durable benefit held more tumor-infiltrating T lymphocytes.

This clone is termed medium-sized (0.01 to 0.1%). Its specificity is not known. Clones were sequenced by immunoSEQ multiplex PCR, and TCRdb holds only the in-frame ones, with some missing. The sample holds 35,000 to 40,000 clones, about a third seen once. The material was tumor tissue, obtained before atezolizumab (anti-PD-L1) treatment. The clonotype originates from a man aged 55 to 70 with urothelial cancer.

CDR3 in amino acids: CASSEGVGGYYEQYF. CDR3 bases: TGTGCCAGCAGTGAAGGGGTCGGGGGGTACTACGAGCAGTACTTC. The chain is built from TRBV6-1 and TRBJ2-7, with 7 bases matching TRBD2. CDR3 length: 15 amino acids. Unmatched junction bases numbered 6, after V lost 1 base and J lost 3 bases. Per the germline V gene, CDR1 is MNHNS and CDR2 is SASEGT.